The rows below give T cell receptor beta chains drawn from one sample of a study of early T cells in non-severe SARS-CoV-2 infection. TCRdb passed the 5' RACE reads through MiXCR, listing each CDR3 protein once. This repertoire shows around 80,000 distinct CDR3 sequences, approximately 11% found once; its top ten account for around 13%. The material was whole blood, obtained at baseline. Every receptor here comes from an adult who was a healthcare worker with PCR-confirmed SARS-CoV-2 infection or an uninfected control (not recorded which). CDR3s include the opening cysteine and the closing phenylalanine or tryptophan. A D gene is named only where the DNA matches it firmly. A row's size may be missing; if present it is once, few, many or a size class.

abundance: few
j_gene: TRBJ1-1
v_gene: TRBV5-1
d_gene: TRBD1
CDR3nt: TGCGCCAGCAGCGCGAGCATAGGGGGCAGGACTGAAGCTTTCTTT
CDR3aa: CASSASIGGRTEAFF

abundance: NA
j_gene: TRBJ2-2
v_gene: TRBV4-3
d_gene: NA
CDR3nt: TGCGCCAGCAGCCAAACCTCAGGGAGGTTCGGGGAGCTGTTTTTT
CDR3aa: CASSQTSGRFGELFF

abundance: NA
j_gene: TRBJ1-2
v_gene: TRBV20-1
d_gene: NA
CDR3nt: TGCAGTGCTAGTACGGGGCCTGACTATGGCTACACCTTC
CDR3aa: CSASTGPDYGYTF

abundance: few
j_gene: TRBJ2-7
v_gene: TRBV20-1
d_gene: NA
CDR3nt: TGCAGTGCCCAGATGGGAAGTGGGGGGGGCAACGAGCAGTACTTC
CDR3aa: CSAQMGSGGGNEQYF

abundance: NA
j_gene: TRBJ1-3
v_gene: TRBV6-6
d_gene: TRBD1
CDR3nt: TGTGCCAGCAGCTATAGCCGACAGGGTACTGGAAACACCATATATTTT
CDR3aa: CASSYSRQGTGNTIYF

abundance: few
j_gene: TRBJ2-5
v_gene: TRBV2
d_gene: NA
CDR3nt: TGTGCCAGCAATACGAGGGGAGGCCAAGAGACCCAGTACTTC
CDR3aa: CASNTRGGQETQYF

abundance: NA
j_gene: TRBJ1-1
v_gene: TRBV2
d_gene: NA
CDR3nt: TGTGCCAGCAGTGATGACAGAGACACTGAAGCTTTCTTT
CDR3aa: CASSDDRDTEAFF

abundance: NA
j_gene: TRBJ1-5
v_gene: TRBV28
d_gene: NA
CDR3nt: TGTGCCAGCAGTCAAGAGGTACAGCCCCAGCATTTT
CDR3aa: CASSQEVQPQHF

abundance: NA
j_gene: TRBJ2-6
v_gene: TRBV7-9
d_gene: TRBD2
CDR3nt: TGTGCCAGCAGCTTCCGGGGGGCTGGGGCCAACGTCCTGACTTTC
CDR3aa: CASSFRGAGANVLTF

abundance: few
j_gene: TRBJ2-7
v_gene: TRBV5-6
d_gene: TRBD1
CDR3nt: TGTGCCAGCAGCTTCTCGGGACAGGGATTCTACGAGCAGTACTTC
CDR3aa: CASSFSGQGFYEQYF

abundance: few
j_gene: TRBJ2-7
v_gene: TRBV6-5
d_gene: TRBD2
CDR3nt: TGTGCCAGCAGCACACCGGGACTAGCGGGGTACGAGCAGTACTTC
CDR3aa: CASSTPGLAGYEQYF

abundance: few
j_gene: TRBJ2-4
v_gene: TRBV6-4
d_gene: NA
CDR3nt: TGTGCCAGCAGTATTGTGGACCCAGCCAAAAACATTCAGTACTTC
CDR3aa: CASSIVDPAKNIQYF

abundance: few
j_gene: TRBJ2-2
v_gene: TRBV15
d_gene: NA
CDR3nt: TGTGCCACCAGCAGAGTAGGTCGACCATCCGGGGAGCTGTTTTTT
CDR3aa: CATSRVGRPSGELFF

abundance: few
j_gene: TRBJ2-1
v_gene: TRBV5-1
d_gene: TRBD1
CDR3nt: TGCGCCAGCAGCTGGACAGGGGACAATGAGCAGTTCTTC
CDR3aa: CASSWTGDNEQFF

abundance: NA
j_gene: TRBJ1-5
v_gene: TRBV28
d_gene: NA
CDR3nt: TGTGCCAGCAGTCTCCTCCTCGGACGTCAGCCCCAGCATTTT
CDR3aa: CASSLLLGRQPQHF

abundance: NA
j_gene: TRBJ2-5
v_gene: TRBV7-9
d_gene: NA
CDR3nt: TGTGCCAGCAGCTTGAGAATCGGGGGACAAGAGACCCAGTACTTC
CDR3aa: CASSLRIGGQETQYF

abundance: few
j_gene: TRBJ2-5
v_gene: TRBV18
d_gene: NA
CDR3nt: TGTGCCAGCTCACCCAGTTGGACAGCCCAAGAGACCCAGTACTTC
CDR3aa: CASSPSWTAQETQYF

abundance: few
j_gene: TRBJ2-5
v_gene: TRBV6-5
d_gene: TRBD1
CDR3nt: TGTGCCAGCAGCTACGGACAGGGGACGGAGACCCAGTACTTC
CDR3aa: CASSYGQGTETQYF

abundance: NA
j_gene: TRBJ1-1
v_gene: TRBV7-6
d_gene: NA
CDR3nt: TGTGCCAGCAGCTTAGCTTTTGGGCAGTTGAACACTGAAGCTTTCTTT
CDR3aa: CASSLAFGQLNTEAFF

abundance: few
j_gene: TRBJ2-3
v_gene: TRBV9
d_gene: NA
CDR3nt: TGTGCCAGCAGTCTTGAAAGCTTGACCACAGATACGCAGTATTTT
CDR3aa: CASSLESLTTDTQYF

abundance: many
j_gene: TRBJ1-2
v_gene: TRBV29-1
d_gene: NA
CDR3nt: TGCAGCGTTGTACCGGGAGTGAATGGCTACACCTTC
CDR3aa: CSVVPGVNGYTF

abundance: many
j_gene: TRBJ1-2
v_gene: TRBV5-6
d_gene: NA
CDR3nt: TGTGCCAGCAGCTTGGTACACAGGGTGCGGAACTATGGCTACACCTTC
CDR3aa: CASSLVHRVRNYGYTF

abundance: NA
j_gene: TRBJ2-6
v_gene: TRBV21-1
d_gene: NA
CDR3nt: TGTGCCAGCAGCCCCCTGAGGACGGGGGCCAACGTCCTGACTTTC
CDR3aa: CASSPLRTGANVLTF

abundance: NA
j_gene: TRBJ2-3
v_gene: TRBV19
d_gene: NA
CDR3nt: TGTGCCAGTATGTACACCCTCGGGACAGATACGCAGTATTTT
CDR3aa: CASMYTLGTDTQYF

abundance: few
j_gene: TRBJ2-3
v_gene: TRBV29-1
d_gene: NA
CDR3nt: TGCAGCGTTGAGAGGTCAGATACGCAGTATTTT
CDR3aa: CSVERSDTQYF

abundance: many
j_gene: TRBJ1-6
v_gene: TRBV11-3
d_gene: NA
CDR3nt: TGTGCCAGCAGCTCCGACCCCGTCCTTTCACCCCTCCACTTT
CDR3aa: CASSSDPVLSPLHF

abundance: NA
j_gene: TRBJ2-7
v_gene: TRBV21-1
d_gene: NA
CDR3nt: TGTGCCAGCAGCAAAGCGCCCCAGGCCTACGAGCAGTACTTC
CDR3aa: CASSKAPQAYEQYF

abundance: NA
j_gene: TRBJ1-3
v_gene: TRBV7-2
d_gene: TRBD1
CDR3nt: TGTGCCAGCAGCCTCGGACGGGACAGGGGAAACACCATATATTTT
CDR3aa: CASSLGRDRGNTIYF

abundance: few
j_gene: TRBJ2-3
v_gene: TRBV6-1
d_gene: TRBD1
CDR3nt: TGTGCCAGCCTATCGACAGGGGGCTGGGCAGATACGCAGTATTTT
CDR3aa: CASLSTGGWADTQYF

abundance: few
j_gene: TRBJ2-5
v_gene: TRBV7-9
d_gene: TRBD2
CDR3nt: TGTGCCAGCAGCCGCCTAGCGGGGCGACCCGAAGAGACCCAGTACTTC
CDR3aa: CASSRLAGRPEETQYF